A single sample is the source of the 2 T cell receptor beta chains below, sequenced in a study of blood T cell repertoires in COVID-19. The repertoire was sequenced with immunoSEQ multiplex PCR; TCRdb's copy has only in-frame clones and lacks some. The table shows 400,000 or so clones, with roughly 87% occurring only once. The sequenced material came from PBMCs or T cells enriched from blood (not recorded which). These receptors were obtained from a middle-aged woman with acute COVID-19.

The chain couples TRBV27 to TRBJ1-1, with D maybe TRBD1 (5 bases). Germline CDR1 and CDR2: MNHEY and SMNVEV (reference sequence). With 4 bases removed from V and 3 bases from J, the gap between germline ends came to 15 bases. The length of the CDR3 is 15 residues. The CDR3 here is CASSSGQRTDTEAFF. The CDR3, as DNA: TGTGCCAGCAGTTCCGGACAAAGGACGGACACTGAAGCTTTCTTT.

The gene calls are TRBV6-6 and TRBJ2-2; TRBD1 matches at 10 bases. Germline loops: CDR1 MNHNY, CDR2 SVGAGI (reference sequence). The CDR3 runs 14 residues. V gave up 6 bases and J gave up 7 bases; unmatched junction bases: 5. The CDR3 DNA follows: TGTGCCAGCAGAGCGGGACAGGGGATCGGGGAGCTGTTTTTT. Protein product: CASRAGQGIGELFF.